Detailed here is one T cell receptor (beta chain). This record comes from a study of blood T cell repertoires in COVID-19. As for the study in general: COVID-19 samples from acute and convalescent phases originated in the United States, Italy and Spain. Sources were T cells, B-cell-depleted T cells, or PBMCs; the material itself was cDNA or gDNA.

Patients at the Seattle site were enrolled during active infection and followed longitudinally. The germline V gene encodes CDR1 SNHLY and CDR2 FYNNEI. The CDR3 has 14 residues. After removal of 5 bases from V and 5 bases from J, the junction contained 4 bases not matched to a gene. In the original analysis: Estimation of nucleated cell counts was performed using reference gene primer amplification. The protocol was immunoSEQ multiplex PCR, while the TCRdb copy is restricted to in-frame clones and leaves out a portion. The D gene and trimming were derived from the DNA, and the V and J assignments and clone size from that table. This sample yields roughly 220,000 clones, of which about 85% are seen a single time; 10% belongs to the top ten.

The sequencing input was peripheral blood. The TCR sequence derives from a woman between 45 and 65 years old with COVID-19, enrolled during active disease. The chain uses TRBV2 and TRBJ2-7; TRBD1 matches at 12 bases. Here the CDR3 DNA reads TGTGCCAGCAGTCGGGACAGGGGGCGCGACGAGCAGTACTTC. Translated: CASSRDRGRDEQYF. Full variable domain (rest looked up from reference TRBV2 and TRBJ2-7): EPEVTQTPSHQVTQMGQEVILRCVPISNHLYFYWYRQILGQKVEFLVSFYNNEISEKSEIFDDQFSVERPDGSNFTLKIRSTKLEDSAMYFCASSRDRGRDEQYFGPGTRLTVT.